This TCR beta chain was captured in a study of blood T cells in healthy people across ages. The study, taken as a whole, reports: When one million T cells were used, diversity estimates were thought to be underestimates.

Through a sample-barcoded 5' primer and a J-beta primer mix, a second PCR was run for roughly 7 to 11 cycles. TCRdb reprocessed the 5' RACE reads via MiXCR and lists one record per CDR3 protein. Of 1.5 million or so distinct CDR3 sequences listed, about 43% are singletons. Worth noting for this clonotype: Its matching antigen is unknown.

This CDR3 is built from 16 residues. V lost 3 bases to trimming and J lost 1 base, with 13 bases between them. Germline V gives CDR1 MGHRA, CDR2 YSYEKL. The chain has TRBV4-1 and TRBJ1-5; perhaps TRBD1 as D (5 bases). Sequences were obtained from blood. The source of this sequence is a young woman in good health. The CDR3 protein is CASSHYGWGSNQPQHF. CDR3 DNA: TGCGCCAGCAGCCATTATGGTTGGGGGAGCAATCAGCCCCAGCATTTT.